One T cell receptor (beta chain) is described in this entry. Living in about two dozen US areas, the participants were between roughly 18 and 90 years of age. The sample belongs to a study of blood T cell repertoires in COVID-19. TCRdb keeps only in-frame clones here, not all; method: immunoSEQ multiplex PCR. The sample yields approximately 320,000 clones, roughly 87% seen once. This CDR3 region has 14 residues. Germline-derived CDR1 and CDR2 are SGHAT and FQNNGV. The V gene lost 1 base and the J gene lost 7 bases, with 10 bases spanning the gap. The V and J genes are TRBV11-2 and TRBJ1-4, with unresolved D. Sequencing input: PBMCs or T cells enriched from blood (not recorded which). This TCR came from a woman between 18 and 29 years old who had recovered from COVID-19. Here the CDR3 DNA reads TGTGCCAGCAGCTTAGTTATTTCCGGTGAAAAACTGTTTTTT. Translation gives CASSLVISGEKLFF. Looking up the rest from reference TRBV11-2 and TRBJ1-4 gives the full variable domain: EAGVAQSPRYKIIEKRQSVAFWCNPISGHATLYWYQQILGQGPKLLIQFQNNGVVDDSQLPKDRFSAERLKGVDSTLKIQPAKLEDSAVYLCASSLVISGEKLFFGSGTQLSVL.